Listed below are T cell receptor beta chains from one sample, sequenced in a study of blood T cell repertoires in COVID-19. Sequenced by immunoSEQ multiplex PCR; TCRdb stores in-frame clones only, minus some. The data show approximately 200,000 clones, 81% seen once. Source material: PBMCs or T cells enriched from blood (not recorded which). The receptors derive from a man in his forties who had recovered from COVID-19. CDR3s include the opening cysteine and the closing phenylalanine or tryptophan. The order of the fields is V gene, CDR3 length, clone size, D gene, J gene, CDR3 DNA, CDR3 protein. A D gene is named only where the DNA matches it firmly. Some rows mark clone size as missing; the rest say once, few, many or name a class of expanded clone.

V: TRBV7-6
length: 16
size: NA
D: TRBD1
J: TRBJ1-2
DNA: TGTGCCAGCAGCTCCACACAGGGGGCGGCGTTCTATGGCTACACCTTC
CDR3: CASSSTQGAAFYGYTF

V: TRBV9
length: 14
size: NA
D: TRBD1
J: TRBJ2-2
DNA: TGTGCCAGCAGTGCAGGGGGCGGCACCGGGGAGCTGTTTTTT
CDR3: CASSAGGGTGELFF

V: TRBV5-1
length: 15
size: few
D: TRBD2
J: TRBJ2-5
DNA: TGCGCCAGCAGCCTCCTAGGGGCGGGAGAAGAGACCCAGTACTTC
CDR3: CASSLLGAGEETQYF

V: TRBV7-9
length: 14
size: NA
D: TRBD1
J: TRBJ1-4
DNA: TGTGCCAGCAGCCTTCAGGGGGCATTTGAAAAACTGTTTTTT
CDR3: CASSLQGAFEKLFF

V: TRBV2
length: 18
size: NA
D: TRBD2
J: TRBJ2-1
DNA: TGTGCCAGCACCACCGAGGGACTAGCGATTCGCTCCTACAATGAGCAGTTCTTC
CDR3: CASTTEGLAIRSYNEQFF

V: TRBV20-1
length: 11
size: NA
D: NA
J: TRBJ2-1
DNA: TGCAGTGCCCCGCAGTACAATGAGCAGTTCTTC
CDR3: CSAPQYNEQFF

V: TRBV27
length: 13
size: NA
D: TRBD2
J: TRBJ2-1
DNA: TGTGCCAGTAAGGGACTACCCCACAATGAGCAGTTCTTC
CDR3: CASKGLPHNEQFF

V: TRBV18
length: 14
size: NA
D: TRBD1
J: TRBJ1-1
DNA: TGTGCCAGCTCAGACCGGACAGGGGGCACTGAAGCTTTCTTT
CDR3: CASSDRTGGTEAFF

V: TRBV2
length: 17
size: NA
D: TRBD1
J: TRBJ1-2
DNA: TGTGCCAGCAGACACCGGACAGGGGGCAGGGTTCACTATGGCTACACCTTC
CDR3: CASRHRTGGRVHYGYTF

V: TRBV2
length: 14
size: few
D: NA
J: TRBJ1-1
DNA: TGTGCCAGCAGTGCCGAGACAGGGAACACTGAAGCTTTCTTT
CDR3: CASSAETGNTEAFF

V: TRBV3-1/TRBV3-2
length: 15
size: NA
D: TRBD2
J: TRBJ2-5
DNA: TGTGCCAGCAGCCACGCCGGGGGGGCCTCAGAGACCCAGTACTTC
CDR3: CASSHAGGASETQYF

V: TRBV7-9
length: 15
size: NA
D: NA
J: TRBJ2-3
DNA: TGTGCCAGCAGCTTAGCGGGGCCACGCACAGATACGCAGTATTTT
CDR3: CASSLAGPRTDTQYF

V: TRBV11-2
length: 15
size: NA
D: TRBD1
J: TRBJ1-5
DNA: TGTGCCAGCAGCCCCCAGGACAGGGGGGAGCAGCCCCAGCATTTT
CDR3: CASSPQDRGEQPQHF

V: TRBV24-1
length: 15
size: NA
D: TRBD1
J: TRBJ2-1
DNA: TGTGCCACCAGTGACACCGGGACAGGGCAACATGAGCAGTTCTTC
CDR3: CATSDTGTGQHEQFF

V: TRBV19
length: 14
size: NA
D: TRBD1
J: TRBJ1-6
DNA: TGTGCCAGTAGTCCGACAGGGGCGGGTTCACCCCTCCACTTT
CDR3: CASSPTGAGSPLHF

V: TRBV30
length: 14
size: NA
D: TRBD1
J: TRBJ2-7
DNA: TGTGCCTGGAGTGTTGGGGGACAGGGATACGAGCAGTACTTC
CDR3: CAWSVGGQGYEQYF

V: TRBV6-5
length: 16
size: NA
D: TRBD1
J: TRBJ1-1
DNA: TGTGCCAGCAGTTACGGTGAGGACAGGGGGCCAGGGGGAGCTTTCTTT
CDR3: CASSYGEDRGPGGAFF

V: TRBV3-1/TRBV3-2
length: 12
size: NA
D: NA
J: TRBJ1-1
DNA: TGTGCCAGCAGCCTTAGAAACACTGAAGCTTTCTTT
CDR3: CASSLRNTEAFF

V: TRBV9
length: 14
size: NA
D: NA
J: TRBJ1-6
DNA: TGTGCCAGCAGCGATCAGGGTAATAATTCACCCCTCCACTTT
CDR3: CASSDQGNNSPLHF

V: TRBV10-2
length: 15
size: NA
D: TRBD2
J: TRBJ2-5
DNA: TGCGCCAGCAGTGATAACAGCGGGGGGGAAAAGACCCAGTACTTC
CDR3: CASSDNSGGEKTQYF

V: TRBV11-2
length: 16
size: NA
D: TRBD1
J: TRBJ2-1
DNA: TGTGCCAGCAGCTTTTATCGAAGGCAGGGGGTCGATGAGCAGTTCTTC
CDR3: CASSFYRRQGVDEQFF

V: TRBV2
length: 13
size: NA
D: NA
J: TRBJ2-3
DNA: TGTGCCAGCACGGGGTCGAGGACAGATACGCAGTATTTT
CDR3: CASTGSRTDTQYF

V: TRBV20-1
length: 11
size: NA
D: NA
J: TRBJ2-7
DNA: TGCAGTGCTAGTTCGGGTTTCGAGCAGTACTTC
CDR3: CSASSGFEQYF

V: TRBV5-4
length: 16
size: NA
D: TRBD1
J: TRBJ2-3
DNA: TGTGCCAGCAGCTTGCGGGTAGGGGGCGGCACAGATACGCAGTATTTT
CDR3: CASSLRVGGGTDTQYF

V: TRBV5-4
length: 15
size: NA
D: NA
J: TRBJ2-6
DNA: TGTGCCAGCAGCTTGTACAACTCTGGGGCCAACGTCCTGACTTTC
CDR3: CASSLYNSGANVLTF

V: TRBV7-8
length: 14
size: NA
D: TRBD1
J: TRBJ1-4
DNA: TGTGCCAGCAGCCGAGACAGGGGCTCTGAAAAACTGTTTTTT
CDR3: CASSRDRGSEKLFF

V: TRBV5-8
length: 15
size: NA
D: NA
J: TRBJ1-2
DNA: TGTGCCAGCAGCTTCCAAGGGAGGACAATTTATGGCTACACCTTC
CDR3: CASSFQGRTIYGYTF

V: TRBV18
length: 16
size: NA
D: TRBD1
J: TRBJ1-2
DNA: TGTGCCAGCTCACCACAGAGGGACAGGGCCTTCGATGGCTACACCTTC
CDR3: CASSPQRDRAFDGYTF

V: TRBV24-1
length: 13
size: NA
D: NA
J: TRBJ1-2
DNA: TGTGCCACCAGTGACCCAGCTAACTATGGCTACACCTTC
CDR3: CATSDPANYGYTF

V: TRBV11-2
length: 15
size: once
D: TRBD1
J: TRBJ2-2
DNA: TGTGCCAGCAGCTTGCAACAGGGGTACACCGGGGAGCTGTTTTTT
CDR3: CASSLQQGYTGELFF

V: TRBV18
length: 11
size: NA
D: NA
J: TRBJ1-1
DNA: TGTGCCAGCTCTCAGAATGCTGAAGCTTTCTTT
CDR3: CASSQNAEAFF

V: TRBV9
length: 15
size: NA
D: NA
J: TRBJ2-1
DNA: TGTGCCAGCAGCTTAGACAAGGGGTCCTACAATGAGCAGTTCTTC
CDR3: CASSLDKGSYNEQFF

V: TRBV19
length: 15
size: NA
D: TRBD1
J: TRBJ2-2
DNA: TGTGCCAGTACCCTATCTGGACAGGGCACCGGGGAGCTGTTTTTT
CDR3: CASTLSGQGTGELFF

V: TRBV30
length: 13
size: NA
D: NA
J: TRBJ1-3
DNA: TGTGCCTGGAGTCAATTCTCTGGAAACACCATATATTTT
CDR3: CAWSQFSGNTIYF

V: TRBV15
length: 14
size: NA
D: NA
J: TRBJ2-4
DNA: TGTGCCACCAGCATGGAGGGTACCAAAAACATTCAGTACTTC
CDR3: CATSMEGTKNIQYF

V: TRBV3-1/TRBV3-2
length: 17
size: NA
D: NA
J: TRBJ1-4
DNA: TGTGCCAGCAGCCGAAAAGGGGGGGTGGCAACTAATGAAAAACTGTTTTTT
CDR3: CASSRKGGVATNEKLFF

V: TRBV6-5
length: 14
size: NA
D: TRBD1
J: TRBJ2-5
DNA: TGTGCCAGCAGATCGGGACAGCCCCAAGAGACCCAGTACTTC
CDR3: CASRSGQPQETQYF

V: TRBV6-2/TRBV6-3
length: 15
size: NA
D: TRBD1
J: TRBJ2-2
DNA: TGTGCCAGCAGTGACGGGACAGGGGACACCGGGGAGCTGTTTTTT
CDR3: CASSDGTGDTGELFF

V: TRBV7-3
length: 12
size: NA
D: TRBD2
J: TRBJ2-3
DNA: TGTGCCAGCGGAGCGGGGGGGGATACGCAGTATTTT
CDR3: CASGAGGDTQYF

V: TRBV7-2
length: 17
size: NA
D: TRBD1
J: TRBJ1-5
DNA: TGTGCCAGCAGCTTAGTGGCAGGGGGCGCGATAAGTCAGCCCCAGCATTTT
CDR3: CASSLVAGGAISQPQHF

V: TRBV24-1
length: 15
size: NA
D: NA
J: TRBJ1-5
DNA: TGTGCCACCAGTGATCATCCAGGGGCCGATGGGGCCCAGCATTTT
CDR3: CATSDHPGADGAQHF

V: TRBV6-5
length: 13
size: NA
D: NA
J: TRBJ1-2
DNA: TGTGCCAGCAGGACCGACAGAAACTATGGCTACACCTTC
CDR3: CASRTDRNYGYTF

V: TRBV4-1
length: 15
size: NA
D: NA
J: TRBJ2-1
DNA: TGCGCCAGCAGCCAAGTTAGGCAGGCCTACAATGAGCAGTTCTTC
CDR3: CASSQVRQAYNEQFF

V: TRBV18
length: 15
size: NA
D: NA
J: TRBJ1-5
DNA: TGTGCCAGCTCACCAGGAGGGGCAGGCAATCAGCCCCAGCATTTT
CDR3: CASSPGGAGNQPQHF

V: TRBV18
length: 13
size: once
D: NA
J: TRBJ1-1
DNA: TGTGCCAGCTCACCATGGGAGGGGACTGAAGCTTTCTTT
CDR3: CASSPWEGTEAFF

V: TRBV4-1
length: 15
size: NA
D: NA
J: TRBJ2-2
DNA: TGCGCCAGCAGCCTAGGGGGTTCTGGTGTCGGGGAGCTGTTTTTT
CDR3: CASSLGGSGVGELFF

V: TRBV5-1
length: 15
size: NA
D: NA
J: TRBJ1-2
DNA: TGCGCCAGCAGCCCAGTTGTGACAGCTAACTATGGCTACACCTTC
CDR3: CASSPVVTANYGYTF